The sequence of this TCR beta chain was determined in a study of T cells in Graves' hyperthyroidism and ophthalmopathy. Trimming left V 3 bases short and J 2 bases short, with 13 bases between. The CDR3 spans 15 residues. Germline V CDR1 and CDR2: DFQATT, SNEGSKA (reference sequence). Concerning this clonotype: Its target is not known.

The source material, RNA transcripts, was used to amplify TCR beta CDR3 regions. During a first-round RT-PCR of the TCR CDR3, the HTBI primer set was used. TCRdb called the multiplex PCR reads again in MiXCR, with one record for every CDR3 protein. The data hold around 800,000 distinct CDR3 sequences, with approximately 40% observed a single time. Study-wide findings and caveats: Most expanded thyroid clonotypes above 0.001 also appeared in blood. Separating ophthalmopathy from stable hyperthyroidism was achieved by a 13 V-J model.

Uncontrolled infection, other autoimmune disease, pregnancy or lactation disqualified patients from enrolment. The genes are TRBV20-1 and TRBJ1-4; tentative D call: TRBD1 (5 bases). Sequenced material: blood. The TCR comes from a man younger than 35 with Graves' hyperthyroidism. As DNA, the CDR3 is TGCAGTGCTAGTGGTAGGGCAGGGACTAATGAAAAACTGTTTTTT. The encoded protein is CSASGRAGTNEKLFF.